This TCR beta chain was obtained from a study of cytomegalovirus exposure and HLA in healthy donors. The CDR3 contains 13 residues. V lost 0 bases to trimming and J lost 6 bases, with 11 bases between them. Germline V gene lookup returns CDR1 GTSNPN and CDR2 SVGIG (reference sequence). This PCR relied on a set of 60 Vbeta primers and 13 Jbeta primers. The protocol was immunoSEQ multiplex PCR, while the TCRdb copy is restricted to in-frame clones and leaves out a portion. The data show about 110,000 clones, with roughly 80% seen just once and approximately 5.6% held by the top ten. Points on this clone: Its target is unknown.

Study conclusions and caveats: It was reported that TCR beta sequences correctly inferred the HLA-A and HLA-B alleles for most subjects. Analysis was carried out at a later point, and it linked a missense DCLRE1C variant to TCR beta V- and J-gene trimming. More clonal expansion characterized HLA-associated TCR beta chains than equally common others in a later analysis. Excluded: some indistinguishable V segments such as TRBV6-2 and TRBV6-3.

The source of this sequence is a man aged 30-40 years in good health and CMV-seropositive. The chain uses TRBV30 and TRBJ1-2; maybe TRBD1 (5 bases). Source material: PBMCs. The CDR3 reads CAWSVKGVDGYTF. CDR3 bases: TGTGCCTGGAGTGTAAAAGGGGTGGATGGCTACACCTTC.